The rows below give T cell receptor beta chains drawn from one sample of a study of CD8 T cells in ankylosing spondylitis. TCRdb called the 5' RACE reads again in MiXCR, with one record for every CDR3 protein. Of about 240,000 distinct CDR3 sequences listed, about 10% are singletons. Sample: blood, either unsorted or a sorted T cell fraction (not recorded which). Receptors originate from a male donor with ankylosing spondylitis or in good health (not recorded which). CDR3s include the opening cysteine and the closing phenylalanine or tryptophan. Part of the rows lack a size; the others show once, few, many or a class for expanded clones.

cdr3_aa j_call clone_size v_call
CASKNWQVVDTIYF TRBJ1-3 NA TRBV2
CASSIGGGLDTEAFF TRBJ1-1 NA TRBV5-1
CASSLEGRPQGDNEQFF TRBJ2-1 many TRBV5-1
CASSLDGDEAFF TRBJ1-1 NA TRBV7-9
CSVTPSGYYEQYF TRBJ2-7 many TRBV29-1
CSAESSGSSLYNEQFF TRBJ2-1 many TRBV20-1
CAIGDRDRALNEQFF TRBJ2-1 NA TRBV10-3
CATKLRTAYEQYF TRBJ2-7 many TRBV28
CAISESKDRSEAFF TRBJ1-1 few TRBV10-3
CASSYLDRSPFSYNEQFF TRBJ2-1 many TRBV6-5
CSAQAVPSYNEQFF TRBJ2-1 many TRBV29-1
CASSSSGEGLGQYF TRBJ2-7 many TRBV28
CATARGNTEAFF TRBJ1-1 NA TRBV15
CASSFRTGQTKTQYF TRBJ2-5 many TRBV5-1
CASSPQPNSPLHF TRBJ1-6 many TRBV12-3/TRBV12-4
CASSVSPGWRTEAFF TRBJ1-1 once TRBV28
CASSYEIRVGTEAFF TRBJ1-1 many TRBV6-5
CASSLVKTGPTEAFF TRBJ1-1 many TRBV5-1
CASSVVGTDTQYF TRBJ2-3 many TRBV12-3/TRBV12-4
CASSLLGLAAAYNEQFF TRBJ2-1 many TRBV5-1
CASSPPGTGAYEQYF TRBJ2-7 few TRBV7-9
CASSQVTNTGELFF TRBJ2-2 many TRBV4-2
CATGGTALNEQFF TRBJ2-1 few TRBV24-1
CASSMRPGASEQYF TRBJ2-7 many TRBV7-2
CASSVSPLAKTF TRBJ1-2 many TRBV12-3/TRBV12-4
CASSSLSGLVPSHF TRBJ2-5 few TRBV7-2
CSPTLDVGYTF TRBJ1-2 many TRBV20-1
CASSNPSGGVYEQYF TRBJ2-7 many TRBV5-1